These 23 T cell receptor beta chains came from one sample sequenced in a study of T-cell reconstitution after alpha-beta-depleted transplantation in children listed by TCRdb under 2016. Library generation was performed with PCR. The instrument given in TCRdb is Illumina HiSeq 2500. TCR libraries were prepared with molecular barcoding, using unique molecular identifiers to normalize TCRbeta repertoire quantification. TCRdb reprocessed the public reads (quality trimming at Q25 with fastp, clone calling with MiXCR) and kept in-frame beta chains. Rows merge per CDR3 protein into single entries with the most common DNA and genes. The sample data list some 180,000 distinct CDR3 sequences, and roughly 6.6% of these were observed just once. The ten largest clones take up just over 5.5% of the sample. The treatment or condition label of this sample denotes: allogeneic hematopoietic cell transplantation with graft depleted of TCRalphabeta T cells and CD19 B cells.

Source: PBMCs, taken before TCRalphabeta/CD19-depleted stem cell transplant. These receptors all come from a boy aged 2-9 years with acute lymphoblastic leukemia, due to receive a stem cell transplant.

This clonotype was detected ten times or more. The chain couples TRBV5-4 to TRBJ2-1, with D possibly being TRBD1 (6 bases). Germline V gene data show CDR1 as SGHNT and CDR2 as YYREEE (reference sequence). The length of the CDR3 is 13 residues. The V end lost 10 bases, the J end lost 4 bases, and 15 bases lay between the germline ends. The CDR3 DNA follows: TGTGCCGGCTCGTGGGGGCCATACAATGAGCAGTTCTTC. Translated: CAGSWGPYNEQFF.

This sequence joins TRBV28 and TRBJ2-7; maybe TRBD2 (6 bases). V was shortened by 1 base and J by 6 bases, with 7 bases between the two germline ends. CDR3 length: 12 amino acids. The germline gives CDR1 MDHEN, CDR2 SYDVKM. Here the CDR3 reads CASSLSEGEQYF. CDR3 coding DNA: TGTGCCAGCAGTTTATCGGAGGGCGAGCAGTACTTC.

The CDR3 DNA is TGCAGCGTTGAGCTAGCGGGGGACAATGAGCAGTTCTTC. Protein: CSVELAGDNEQFF. The chain carries TRBV29-1 and TRBJ2-1; 10 bases are a match to TRBD2. Germline CDR1 is SQVTM and CDR2 is ANQGSEA. The CDR3 contains 13 residues. J was trimmed by 5 bases and V by 3 bases; bases with no gene match: 1.

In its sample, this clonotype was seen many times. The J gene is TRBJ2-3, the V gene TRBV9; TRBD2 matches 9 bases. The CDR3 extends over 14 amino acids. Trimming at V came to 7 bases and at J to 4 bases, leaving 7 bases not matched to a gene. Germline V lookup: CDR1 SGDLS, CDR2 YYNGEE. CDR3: CASGTSGLADTQYF. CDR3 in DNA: TGTGCCAGCGGAACTAGCGGGTTGGCAGATACGCAGTATTTT.

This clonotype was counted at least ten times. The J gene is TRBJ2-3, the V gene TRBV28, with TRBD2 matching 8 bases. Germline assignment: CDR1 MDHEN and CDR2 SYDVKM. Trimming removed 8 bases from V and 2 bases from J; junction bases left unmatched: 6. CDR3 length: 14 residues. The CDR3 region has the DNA TGTGCCAGCGATAGCGGGGATAACACAGATACGCAGTATTTT. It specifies CASDSGDNTDTQYF.

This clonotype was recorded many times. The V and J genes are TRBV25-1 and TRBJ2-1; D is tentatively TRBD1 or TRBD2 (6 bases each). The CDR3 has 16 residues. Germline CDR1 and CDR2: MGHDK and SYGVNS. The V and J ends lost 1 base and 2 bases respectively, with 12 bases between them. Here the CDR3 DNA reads TGTGCCAGCAGTGAATCTCAACGGGGGCCCTACAATGAGCAGTTCTTC. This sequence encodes CASSESQRGPYNEQFF.

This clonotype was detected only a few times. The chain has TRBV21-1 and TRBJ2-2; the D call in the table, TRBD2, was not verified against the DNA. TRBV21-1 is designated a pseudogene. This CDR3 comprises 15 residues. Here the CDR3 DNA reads TGTGCCAGGGCGACATCGGAGGGTATATCCGGGGAGCTGTTTTTT. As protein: CARATSEGISGELFF.

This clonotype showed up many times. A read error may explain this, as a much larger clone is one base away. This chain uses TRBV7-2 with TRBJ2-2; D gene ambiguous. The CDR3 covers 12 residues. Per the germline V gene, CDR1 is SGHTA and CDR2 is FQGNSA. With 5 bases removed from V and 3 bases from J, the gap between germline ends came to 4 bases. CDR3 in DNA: TGTGCCAGCAGCAAGTACACCGGGGAGCTGTTTTTT. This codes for CASSKYTGELFF.

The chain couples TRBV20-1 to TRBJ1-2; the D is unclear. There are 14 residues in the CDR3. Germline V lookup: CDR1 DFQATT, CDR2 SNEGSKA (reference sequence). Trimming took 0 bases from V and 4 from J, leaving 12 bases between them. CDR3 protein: CSARDLPRPYGYTF. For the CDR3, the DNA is TGCAGTGCTAGAGATTTGCCCAGGCCCTATGGCTACACCTTC.

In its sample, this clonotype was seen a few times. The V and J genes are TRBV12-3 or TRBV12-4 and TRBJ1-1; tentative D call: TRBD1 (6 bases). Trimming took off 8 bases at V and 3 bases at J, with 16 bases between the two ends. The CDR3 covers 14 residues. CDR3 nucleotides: TGTGCCAGCTACCGAGGGGGAGGACACACTGAAGCTTTCTTT. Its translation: CASYRGGGHTEAFF.

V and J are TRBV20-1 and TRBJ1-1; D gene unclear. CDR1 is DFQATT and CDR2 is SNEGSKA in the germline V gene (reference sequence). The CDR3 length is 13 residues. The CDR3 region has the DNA TGCAGCCCAATAGGGTCCATGAACACTGAAGCTTTCTTT. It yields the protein CSPIGSMNTEAFF.

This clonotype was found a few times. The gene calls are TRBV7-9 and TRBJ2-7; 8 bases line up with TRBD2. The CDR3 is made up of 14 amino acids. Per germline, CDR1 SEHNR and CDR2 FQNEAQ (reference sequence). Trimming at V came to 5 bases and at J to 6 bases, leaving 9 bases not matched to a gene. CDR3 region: CASSPPGGAGEQYF. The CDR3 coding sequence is TGTGCCAGCAGCCCCCCGGGAGGGGCGGGCGAGCAGTACTTC.

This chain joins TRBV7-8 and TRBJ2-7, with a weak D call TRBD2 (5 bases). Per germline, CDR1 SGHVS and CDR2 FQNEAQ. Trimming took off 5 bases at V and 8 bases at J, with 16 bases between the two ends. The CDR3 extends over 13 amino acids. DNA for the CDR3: TGTGCCAGCAGCCTCAGCGGAACAGTCAAGCAGTACTTC. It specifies CASSLSGTVKQYF.

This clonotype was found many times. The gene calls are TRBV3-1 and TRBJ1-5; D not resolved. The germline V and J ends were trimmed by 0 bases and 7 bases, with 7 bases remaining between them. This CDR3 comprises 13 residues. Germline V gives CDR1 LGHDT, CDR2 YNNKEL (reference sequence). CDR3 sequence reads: CASSQEGRQPQHF. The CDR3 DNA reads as TGTGCCAGCAGCCAAGAAGGGAGACAGCCCCAGCATTTT.

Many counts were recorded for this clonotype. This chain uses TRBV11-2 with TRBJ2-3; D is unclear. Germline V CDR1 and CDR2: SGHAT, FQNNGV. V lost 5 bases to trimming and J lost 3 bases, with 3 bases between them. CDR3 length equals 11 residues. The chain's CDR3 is CASSETDTQYF. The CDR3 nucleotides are TGTGCCAGCAGCGAGACAGATACGCAGTATTTT. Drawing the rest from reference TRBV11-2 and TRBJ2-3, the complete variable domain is EAGVAQSPRYKIIEKRQSVAFWCNPISGHATLYWYQQILGQGPKLLIQFQNNGVVDDSQLPKDRFSAERLKGVDSTLKIQPAKLEDSAVYLCASSETDTQYFGPGTRLTVL.

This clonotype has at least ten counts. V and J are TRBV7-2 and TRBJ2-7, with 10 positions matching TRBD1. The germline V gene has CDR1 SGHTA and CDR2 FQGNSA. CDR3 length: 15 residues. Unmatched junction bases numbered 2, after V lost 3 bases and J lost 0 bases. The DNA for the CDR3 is TGTGCCAGCAGCTTGGGACAGGGGTCCTCCTACGAGCAGTACTTC. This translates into CASSLGQGSSYEQYF.

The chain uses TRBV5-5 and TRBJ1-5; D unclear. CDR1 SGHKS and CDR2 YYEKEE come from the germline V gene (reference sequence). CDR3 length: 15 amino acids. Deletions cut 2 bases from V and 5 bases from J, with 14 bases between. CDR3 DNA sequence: TGTGCCAGCAGCTTTGGACCCAGAAGCCATCAGCCCCAGCATTTT. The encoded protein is CASSFGPRSHQPQHF.

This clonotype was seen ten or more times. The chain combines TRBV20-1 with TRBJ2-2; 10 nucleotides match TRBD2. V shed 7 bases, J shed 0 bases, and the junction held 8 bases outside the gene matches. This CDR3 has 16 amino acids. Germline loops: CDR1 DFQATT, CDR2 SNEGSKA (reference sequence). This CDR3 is CSVSLAGDSNTGELFF. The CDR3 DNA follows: TGCAGTGTTTCGCTAGCGGGGGATTCGAACACCGGGGAGCTGTTTTTT.

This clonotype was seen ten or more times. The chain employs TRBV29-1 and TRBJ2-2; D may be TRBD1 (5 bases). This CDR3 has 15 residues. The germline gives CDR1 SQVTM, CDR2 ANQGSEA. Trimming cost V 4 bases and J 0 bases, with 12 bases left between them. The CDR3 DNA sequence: TGCAGCGTTGCATTAGGGGCGGCGAACACCGGGGAGCTGTTTTTT. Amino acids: CSVALGAANTGELFF.

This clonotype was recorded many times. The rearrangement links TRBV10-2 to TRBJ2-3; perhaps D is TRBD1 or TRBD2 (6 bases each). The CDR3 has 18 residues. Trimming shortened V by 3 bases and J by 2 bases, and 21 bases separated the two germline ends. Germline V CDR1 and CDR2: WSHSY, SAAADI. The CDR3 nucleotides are TGCGCCAGCAGTGATCTAGGAGGGGGTTTGGGTTTCACAGATACGCAGTATTTT. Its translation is CASSDLGGGLGFTDTQYF.

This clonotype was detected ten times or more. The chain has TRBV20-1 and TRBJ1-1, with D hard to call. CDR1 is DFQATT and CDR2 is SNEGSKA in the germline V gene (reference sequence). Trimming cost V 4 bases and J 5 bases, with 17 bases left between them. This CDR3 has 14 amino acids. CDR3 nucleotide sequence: TGCAGTGCTACGGCGGGCACCCGTCAGACTGAAGCTTTCTTT. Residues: CSATAGTRQTEAFF.

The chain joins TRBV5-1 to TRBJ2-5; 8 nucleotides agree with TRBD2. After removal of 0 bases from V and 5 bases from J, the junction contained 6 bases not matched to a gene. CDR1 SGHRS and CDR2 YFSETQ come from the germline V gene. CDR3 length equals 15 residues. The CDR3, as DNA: TGCGCCAGCAGCTTGGCCCCGGGAGGGAGCGAGACCCAGTACTTC. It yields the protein CASSLAPGGSETQYF.

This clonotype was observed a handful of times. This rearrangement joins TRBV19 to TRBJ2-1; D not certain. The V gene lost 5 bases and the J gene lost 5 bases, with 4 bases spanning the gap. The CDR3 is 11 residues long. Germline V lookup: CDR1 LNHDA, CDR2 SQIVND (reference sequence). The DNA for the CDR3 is TGTGCCAGTAGTGGAAACAATGAGCAGTTCTTC. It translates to CASSGNNEQFF.